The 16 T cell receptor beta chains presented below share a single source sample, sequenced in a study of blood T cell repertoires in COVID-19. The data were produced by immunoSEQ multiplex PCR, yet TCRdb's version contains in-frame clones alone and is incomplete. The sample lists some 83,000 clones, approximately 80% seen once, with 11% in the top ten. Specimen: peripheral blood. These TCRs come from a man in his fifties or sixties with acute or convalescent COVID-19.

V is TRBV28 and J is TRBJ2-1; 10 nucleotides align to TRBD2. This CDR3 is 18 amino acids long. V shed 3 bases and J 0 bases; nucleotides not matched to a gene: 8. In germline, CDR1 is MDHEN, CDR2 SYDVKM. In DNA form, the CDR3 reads TGTGCCAGCAGTTTTTTAGCGGGAGGTCTCACCTCCTACAATGAGCAGTTCTTC. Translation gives CASSFLAGGLTSYNEQFF.

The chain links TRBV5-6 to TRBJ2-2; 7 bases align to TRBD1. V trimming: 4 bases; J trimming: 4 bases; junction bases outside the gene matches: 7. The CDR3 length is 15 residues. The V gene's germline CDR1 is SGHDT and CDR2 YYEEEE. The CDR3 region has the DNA TGTGCCAGCAGCCGTGGGACAGTACTCACCGGGGAGCTGTTTTTT. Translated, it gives CASSRGTVLTGELFF. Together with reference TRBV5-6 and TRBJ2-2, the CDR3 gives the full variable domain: DAGVTQSPTHLIKTRGQQVTLRCSPKSGHDTVSWYQQALGQGPQFIFQYYEEEERQRGNFPDRFSGHQFPNYSSELNVNALLLGDSALYLCASSRGTVLTGELFFGEGSRLTVL.

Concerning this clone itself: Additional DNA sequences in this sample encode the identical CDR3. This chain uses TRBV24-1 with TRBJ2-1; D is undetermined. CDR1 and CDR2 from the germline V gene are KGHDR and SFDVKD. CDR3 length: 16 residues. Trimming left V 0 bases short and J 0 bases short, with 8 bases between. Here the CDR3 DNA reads TGTGCCACCAGTGATTTGGGCGGTAGCTCCTACAATGAGCAGTTCTTC. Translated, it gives CATSDLGGSSYNEQFF.

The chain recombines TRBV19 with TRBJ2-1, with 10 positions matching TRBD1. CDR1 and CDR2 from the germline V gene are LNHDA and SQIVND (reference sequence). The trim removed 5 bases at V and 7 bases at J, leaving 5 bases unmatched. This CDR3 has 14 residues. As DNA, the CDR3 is TGTGCCAGTAGTGTGGGACAGGGGAGGAATGAGCAGTTCTTC. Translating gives CASSVGQGRNEQFF.

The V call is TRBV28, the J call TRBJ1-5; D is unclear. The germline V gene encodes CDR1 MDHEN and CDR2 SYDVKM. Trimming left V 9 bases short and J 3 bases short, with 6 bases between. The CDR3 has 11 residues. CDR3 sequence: CARRINQPQHF. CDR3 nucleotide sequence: TGTGCCAGGAGAATCAATCAGCCCCAGCATTTT.

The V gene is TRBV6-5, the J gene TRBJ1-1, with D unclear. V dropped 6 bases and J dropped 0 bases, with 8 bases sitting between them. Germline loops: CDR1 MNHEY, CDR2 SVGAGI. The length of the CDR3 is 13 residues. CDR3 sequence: CASSKSLNTEAFF. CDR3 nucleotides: TGTGCCAGCAGCAAATCCCTGAACACTGAAGCTTTCTTT.

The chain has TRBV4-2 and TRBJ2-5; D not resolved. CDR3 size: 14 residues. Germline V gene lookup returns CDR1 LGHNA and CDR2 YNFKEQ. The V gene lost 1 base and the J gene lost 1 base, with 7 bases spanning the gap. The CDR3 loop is CASSQVGGQETQYF. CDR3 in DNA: TGTGCCAGCAGCCAAGTCGGCGGCCAAGAGACCCAGTACTTC.

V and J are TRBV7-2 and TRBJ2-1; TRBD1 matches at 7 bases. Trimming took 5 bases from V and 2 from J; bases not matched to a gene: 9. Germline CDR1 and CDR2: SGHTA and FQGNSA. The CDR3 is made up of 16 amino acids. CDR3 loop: CASSLKVGTAYNEQFF. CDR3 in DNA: TGTGCCAGCAGCCTAAAGGTTGGGACAGCCTACAATGAGCAGTTCTTC.

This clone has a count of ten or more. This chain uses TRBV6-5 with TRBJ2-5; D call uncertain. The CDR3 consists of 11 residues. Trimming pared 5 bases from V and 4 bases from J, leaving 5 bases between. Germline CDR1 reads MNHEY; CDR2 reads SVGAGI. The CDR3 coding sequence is TGTGCCAGCAGTACGAGAGAGACCCAGTACTTC. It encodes CASSTRETQYF.

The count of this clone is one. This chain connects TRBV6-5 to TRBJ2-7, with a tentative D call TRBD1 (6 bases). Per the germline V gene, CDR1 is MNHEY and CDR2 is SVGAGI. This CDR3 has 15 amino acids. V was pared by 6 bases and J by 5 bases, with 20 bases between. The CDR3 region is CASSPTGQPPNEQYF. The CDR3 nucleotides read TGTGCCAGCAGCCCAACGGGACAACCTCCGAACGAGCAGTACTTC.

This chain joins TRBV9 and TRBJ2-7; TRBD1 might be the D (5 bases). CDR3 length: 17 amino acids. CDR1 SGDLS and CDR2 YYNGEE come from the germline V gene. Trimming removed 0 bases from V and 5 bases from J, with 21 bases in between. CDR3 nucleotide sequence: TGTGCCAGCAGCGTAGCGTGGATTGGGGCAGGAAAAGACGAGCAGTACTTC. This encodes CASSVAWIGAGKDEQYF.

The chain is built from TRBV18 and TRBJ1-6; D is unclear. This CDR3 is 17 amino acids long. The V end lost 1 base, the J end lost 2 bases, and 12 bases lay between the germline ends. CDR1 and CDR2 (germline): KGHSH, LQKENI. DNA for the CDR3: TGTGCCAGCTCACCACGAGGCGGTCAACCCTATAATTCACCCCTCCACTTT. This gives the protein CASSPRGGQPYNSPLHF.

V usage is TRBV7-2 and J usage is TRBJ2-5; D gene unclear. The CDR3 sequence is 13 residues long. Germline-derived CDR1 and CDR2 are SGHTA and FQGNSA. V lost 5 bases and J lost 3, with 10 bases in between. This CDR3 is CASSPGSEETQYF. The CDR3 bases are TGTGCCAGCAGCCCCGGTTCCGAAGAGACCCAGTACTTC. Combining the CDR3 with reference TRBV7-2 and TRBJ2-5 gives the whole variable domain GAGVSQSPSNKVTEKGKDVELRCDPISGHTALYWYRQSLGQGLEFLIYFQGNSAPDKSGLPSDRFSAERTGGSVSTLTIQRTQQEDSAVYLCASSPGSEETQYFGPGTRLLVL.

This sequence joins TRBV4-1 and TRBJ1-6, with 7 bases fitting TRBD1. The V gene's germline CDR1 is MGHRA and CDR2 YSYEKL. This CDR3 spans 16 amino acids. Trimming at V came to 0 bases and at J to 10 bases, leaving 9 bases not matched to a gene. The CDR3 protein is CASSQETDRVGSPLHF. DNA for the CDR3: TGCGCCAGCAGCCAAGAAACCGACAGGGTCGGATCACCCCTCCACTTT.

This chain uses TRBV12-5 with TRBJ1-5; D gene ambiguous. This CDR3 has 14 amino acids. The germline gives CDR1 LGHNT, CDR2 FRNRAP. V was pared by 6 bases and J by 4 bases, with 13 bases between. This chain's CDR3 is CASGVDATNQPQHF. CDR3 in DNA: TGTGCTAGTGGGGTAGATGCGACTAATCAGCCCCAGCATTTT.

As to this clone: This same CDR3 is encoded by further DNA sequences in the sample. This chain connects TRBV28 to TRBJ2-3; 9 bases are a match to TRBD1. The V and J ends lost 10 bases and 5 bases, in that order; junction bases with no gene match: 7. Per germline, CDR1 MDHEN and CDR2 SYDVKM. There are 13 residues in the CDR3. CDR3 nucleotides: TGTGCCACCTCGGACAGGGGACGAGATACGCAGTATTTT. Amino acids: CATSDRGRDTQYF.